This TCR beta chain came from a study of cytomegalovirus exposure and HLA in healthy donors (TCRdb year 2017). Regarding the research as a whole: According to an earlier analysis of 587 of the donors, about 179 million T cells yielded 95 million to 140 million unique TCR beta sequences and 276 Gb of sequence data. Rather than drawing on any new phenotypic data, the later analysis identified candidate immune exposures from TCR beta sequences and the way those sequences occurred across donors. Genome-wide SNP genotypes for about 60% of the 666 donors were used in a later genetic analysis, which treated that subset as a discovery cohort. Every repertoire in the discovery cohort had been generated on one and the same sequencing platform. Among 398 genotyped donors of the cohort, an average of approximately 240,000 unique TCR beta nucleotide sequences was sequenced per donor, of which about 19% were non-productive. The study used immunosequencing to profile the T cell repertoires of 666 subjects and linked those repertoires to cytomegalovirus serostatus. Donor age, sex, ethnicity and CMV serostatus were compiled alongside the repertoire data. HLA typing covered class I and class II loci at four-digit resolution. In addition to the first cohort of approximately 650 subjects, a separate validation cohort of approximately 110 different subjects was used. Of the roughly 400 genotyped donors, over 65% fell in the genetic ancestry cluster associated with self-reported Caucasian donors. The study was designed to test whether signatures of past pathogen exposure could be identified by cataloging public T cell receptors. In an earlier analysis of 550 to 700 of the donors, high-throughput TCR beta sequencing was used to judge whether each TCR beta V gene segment behaved as functional or pseudogenic. To predict cytomegalovirus infection status, the study brought together high-throughput TCR immunosequencing, statistical association of individual TCRs with disease status, and machine learning. A later analysis re-examined previously published TCR beta repertoires from 500 to 700 donors and added high-resolution HLA genotyping to investigate patterns of TCR occurrence. A handful of DR-DQ haplotypes were handled as single units for association and clustering because linkage in the cohort was strong. Typing coverage varied by locus: 629-630 donors for A, B, C, DRB1 and DQB1; more than 500 for DQA1; more than 600 for DPA1; 450 to 480 for DPB1. An early release that covered approximately 600 HLA-typed donors contained about 300 gigabases of sequencing data and tens of millions of unique TCR sequences. The research as a whole found: A later analysis associated 15,000 to 20,000 TCR beta sequences with specific HLA alleles at a false discovery rate of 0.05. This cohort had only TCR beta chains sequenced, and the lack of alpha or paired-chain data limited which features could be detected. A later genetic analysis reported fewer N-insertions in productive TCRs among donors in an Asian-associated ancestry cluster than the approximately 670-donor mean. When HLA alleles, especially DR and DQ, strongly co-occurred, TCR associations were difficult to assign to individual alleles. A further reported finding was that TCR beta sequences accurately predicted the HLA-A and HLA-B alleles for most subjects in the first cohort. Because HLA typing was missing for some donors at each locus, association tests included only the typed subset. Seventeen rarely observed V segments, including chromosome 9 orphons, were excluded from the earlier analysis of several hundred of the donors because counts were too low. Immune exposure information for the cohort was limited to CMV serostatus. A cluster of highly shared sequence variants was judged likely to represent a technical artifact of the sequencing pipeline. It was suggested by the authors that the approach could potentially be generalized to other disease states and immunological phenotypes. A later analysis reported that several top co-occurrence clusters appeared linked to parvovirus B19, influenza, CMV and Epstein-Barr virus. Cytomegalovirus status was reported to be diagnosed by the classifier with high specificity and sensitivity in both the original and validation cohorts. Correlated functional status among segregating V segments might reflect linkage disequilibrium, but an unknown experimental factor could not be ruled out. A later analysis found that TCR association rates varied across HLA loci, with DRB1 alleles showing the most associated TCRs and HLA-C alleles the fewest. In a later analysis, HLA-associated TCR beta chains showed more clonal expansion and lower generation probabilities than non-associated chains that were equally common. According to a later analysis, most CMV-associated TCR beta chains appeared to be HLA-restricted, and the HLA associations seemed to be driven largely by CMV exposure. An earlier analysis of some 560 of the donors showed that most TCR beta V segments appeared in productive rearrangements either about 87% or about 30% of the time, which broadly matched IMGT annotations. Most TCR sequences were observed very rarely across donors, whereas some public TCRs were present in many individuals. In vitro tests confirmed that three of the cytomegalovirus-associated TCR beta chains recognize cytomegalovirus antigens. A total of 164 TCR beta chains were listed by the study as associated with cytomegalovirus. Sequencing depth was assumed to be roughly uniform across donors in the presence/absence analyses, though that assumption may not hold. V-gene and J-gene trimming of TCR beta chains was associated with a missense DCLRE1C variant in a later genetic analysis, and the association was replicated in an independent cohort.

The cohort comprised 666 healthy bone marrow donors. Cohort members were all nominally healthy when sampled, although unrecorded immune exposures were likely present. The donor was CMV seropositive and belonged to the group of 250 to 300 seropositive cohort members. Every donor gave a peripheral blood sample, and the peripheral blood mononuclear cells from that sample were used for TCR beta sequencing. Genomic DNA was extracted from the blood cell samples with the Qiagen DNeasy Blood Extraction Kit. On this clone itself: The antigen it binds to is not known. Nothing much larger sits one base from this clone, and base qualities are not available.

Preparation of the library involved the immunoSEQ multiplex PCR assay. For the multiplex PCR, a mixture combining 60 forward primers for TCR Vbeta segments and 13 reverse primers for TCR Jbeta segments was used. The CDR3 region of rearranged TCR beta genes was amplified from genomic DNA with a multiplex PCR assay. The Illumina HiSeq System was used to sequence the amplified TCR beta libraries as 87-base-pair reads. The paper's processing steps were these. A later analysis counted about 80 million unique TCR beta chains across the 666 repertoires, and some 11 million of these chains were shared by at least two donors. Raw reads were error-corrected and collapsed into unique sequences with a nearest-neighbor algorithm that merged closely related sequences to remove PCR and sequencing errors. V, D and J gene segments were assigned by aligning CDR3 sequences to IMGT reference sequences. Each retained sequence needed at least a six-nucleotide match to both a V gene segment and a J gene segment. Rearrangements were called productive when the CDR3 lacked stop codons and stayed in frame with V and J; all others were non-productive. Following IMGT convention, CDR3 was defined as the stretch from the second conserved V-encoded cysteine to the conserved J-encoded phenylalanine. The earlier analysis of some 600 of the donors excluded sequences that lacked an unambiguous match to a single V gene segment. An earlier analysis of several hundred of the donors classified V segments as functional when productive rearrangements were above 56.7% and as segregating when the standard deviation between donors was above 5%. To diagnose cytomegalovirus status from the catalog of TCR beta chain sequences, a statistical classification framework was built. In a later analysis, TCR nucleotide sequences were compared against IMGT/GENE-DB human TR gene sequences so that V and J genes could be assigned. The TCRdist pipeline was used in a later analysis to assign CDR3 sequences and most-parsimonious VDJ recombination scenarios. In a later analysis, each TCR beta chain was defined by its CDR3 amino acid sequence together with its V-gene family, and reads lacking a unique V-gene family were excluded. A later analysis removed roughly 590 highly shared, low-generation-probability nucleotide sequences to deal with suspected cross-contamination and a sequencing artifact. For each public chain, a later analysis derived a clonal expansion index from normalized ranks of inferred template counts within each repertoire. In a later analysis, generation probabilities were computed using a VDJ recombination model fitted to out-of-frame rearrangements, and the results were checked against IGoR. Hypergeometric tests were used in a later analysis to score TCR-TCR, TCR-HLA and TCR-CMV co-occurrence, with a repertoire-size bias correction applied to the TCR pairs. To estimate false discovery rates, a later analysis permuted the HLA or CMV assignments 20 times. In a later analysis, co-occurring TCRs were grouped using DBSCAN, and TCRdist sequence similarity was added for clustering within HLA-allele-positive subsets. Repertoires with fewer than 30,000 or more than 120,000 public chains were left out of co-occurrence clustering, as were several repertoires with anomalous nucleotide sharing. In its TCRdb copy, this immuneACCESS table keeps in-frame sequences only and misses some clones. Where compared with another copy, unresolved V genes explain less than half of these, and the others have no known cause. V and J calls and clone size are given by that table; D and trimming were obtained from the DNA. This sample comprises 120,000 or so clones, about 80% of them detected only once. The top ten constitute approximately 9.1% of the sample.

The clonotype originates from a woman in her forties or fifties in good health and CMV-seropositive. Sequencing used PBMCs.

In nucleotide form, the sequence is TGTGCCAGCAGTTACTCTGACAGTAGACAGCCCCAGCATTTT. Translation gives CASSYSDSRQPQHF. The chain couples TRBV6-5 to TRBJ1-5; matching of 5 bases hints at TRBD1 as the D gene. Via the germline V gene, CDR1 is MNHEY and CDR2 SVGAGI. The CDR3 runs 14 amino acids, cysteine and phenylalanine included. The read is trimmed to its CDR3 DNA, 42 bases read in frame from base 1. V gives up 0 bases and J gives up 7 bases, and the segment between their germline ends measures 10 bases.